Listed below are T cell receptor beta chains from one sample, sequenced in a study of cytomegalovirus exposure and HLA in healthy donors. TCRdb's table, derived via immunoSEQ multiplex PCR, lists solely in-frame clones and lacks some. Among under 250,000 clones listed, about 80% were seen once. Sequencing was carried out using PBMCs. The origin of the receptors is a woman aged 55-70 years in good health and CMV-seropositive. CDR3s include the opening cysteine and the closing phenylalanine or tryptophan.

V,CDR3
TRBV7-8,CASSWGLGTYEQYF
TRBV5-4,CASSLAAGTSGTGELFF
TRBV19,CASRPREGGNQPQHF
TRBV27,CASSGRGFYEQYF
TRBV27,CASSFSGGDTEAFF
TRBV7-3,CASSRTSGLSSYNEQFF
TRBV30,CAWTRAEGNTEAFF
TRBV6-1,CASSEARGLAGPSGANVLTF
TRBV4-2,CASSQRSLAGLDEQFF
TRBV12-5,CASARSGTSVYEQYF
TRBV11-2,CASSLGEVAGGETQYF
TRBV5-1,CASSIGTGGTTEAFF
TRBV5-1,CASSSGQNPRSGANVLTF
TRBV11-1,CASSLGGSANTEAFF
TRBV6-5,CASRLLEPSYEQYF
TRBV2,CASRDRGGKGEKLFF
TRBV30,CAWSSDRGHVNTEAFF
TRBV7-9,CSSSLGGGKETQYF
TRBV18,CASSPAAGRETQYF
TRBV27,CASSLDRGRAGELFF
TRBV5-1,CASSSLTRDTQYF
TRBV2,CASKTGLSSYEQYF
TRBV5-1,CASSLEPGVETQYF
TRBV5-6,CASTEGGNEQFF
TRBV27,CASSFHSNYGYTF
TRBV7-9,CSSSLGTLLGGYEQYF
TRBV4-1,CASSQEGRPLSSYNSPLHF
TRBV20-1,CSARVGGEQYF
TRBV29-1,CSTTLRASGASETQYF
TRBV1,CTSSQPGGGARTEAFF
TRBV6-5,CASKRGAGMNEQYF
TRBV5-1,CASSLGAGVKDGYTF
TRBV5-8,CASSRRRENEKLFF
TRBV10-3,CAISEGQGTYEQYF
TRBV7-9,CASSRGNSQEKLFF
TRBV4-2,CASSQVTLAGGYNEQFF
TRBV7-3,CASSLGLAGVAQYF
TRBV5-4,CASSPSVSSSTDTQYF
TRBV12-5,CASGAGNNEQFF
TRBV14,CASSQDAYEQYF
TRBV7-3,CASSLGAPDTQYF
TRBV7-9,CSSSLASGGGNYGYTF
TRBV19,CASSIAISNQPQHF
TRBV28,CASNILAGGPDEQYF
TRBV11-2,CAIRDSNTGELFF